This T cell receptor beta chain is from a study of siplizumab effects on memory and regulatory T cells. The junction had 12 bases not matched to a gene; V was cut back by 4 bases and J by 5 bases. The CDR3 has 18 amino acids. Germline CDR1 is GTSNPN and CDR2 is SVGIG (reference sequence). Only in-frame clones appear in the TCRdb table, and some are missing; sequencing was by immunoSEQ multiplex PCR. The sample lists about 100,000 clones; 85% to 95% were seen once. The rearrangement uses TRBV30 and TRBJ2-1; TRBD2 matches at 15 bases. Material for sequencing was Tregs sorted from blood. The receptor's source is a human donor in good health. CDR3 coding DNA: TGTGCCTGGAAATCCCCTGGACTAGCGGGAGGGCTCCACAATGAGCAGTTCTTC. Its protein product is CAWKSPGLAGGLHNEQFF.